The sequence of this T cell receptor beta chain was determined in a study of T cell changes during pregnancy in multiple sclerosis. This clone turned up a few times. The CDR3 contains 14 residues. With V trimmed by 3 bases and J by 11 bases, 11 bases remained unmatched. Germline CDR1 SNHLY, CDR2 FYNNEI. Repertoires were generated with immunoSEQ multiplex PCR, while TCRdb's copy carries only in-frame clones and drops some. The repertoire consists of about 79,000 clones, with around nine tenths occurring once and the leading ten covering 0.47%. This clonotype was obtained from a female donor with multiple sclerosis, enrolled in a pregnancy study. Sequencing used CD4+ T cells from peripheral blood mononuclear cells, obtained in the second trimester of pregnancy. The chain carries TRBV2 and TRBJ1-1, with TRBD1 identical over 8 bases. The CDR3 protein is CASSDSPRTGRAFF. The DNA of the CDR3 is TGTGCCAGCAGTGATAGTCCCCGGACAGGGAGGGCTTTCTTT.